The rows below give T cell receptor beta chains drawn from one sample of a study of PD-L1 blockade in urothelial cancer. Sequencing used immunoSEQ multiplex PCR; TCRdb keeps in-frame clones, though not all of them. This repertoire shows about 120,000 clones, roughly 89% found once; its top ten account for 1.5% to 2%. Sample: PBMCs, taken around atezolizumab (anti-PD-L1) treatment. The receptors here all came from a man aged 60 to 69 with urothelial cancer. CDR3s include the opening cysteine and the closing phenylalanine or tryptophan. The D gene is left open where the match is weak. Rows give clone size only sometimes, using once, few, many, or a class for an expanded clone.

j_gene,d_gene,abundance,v_gene,CDR3nt,CDR3aa
TRBJ2-3,TRBD2,-,TRBV9,TGTGCCAGCAGCGTAGTTCTAGCGGGAGGAGCAGATACGCAGTATTTT,CASSVVLAGGADTQYF
TRBJ2-7,-,-,TRBV7-2,TGTGCCAGCAGCTTAGAGGGGGCCTACGAGCAGTACTTC,CASSLEGAYEQYF
TRBJ1-5,TRBD1,-,TRBV6-4,TGTGCCAGCAGTGCCTGCCGGGACAGGGGATATGGGCAGCCCCAGCATTTT,CASSACRDRGYGQPQHF
TRBJ1-3,-,-,TRBV6-5,TGTGCCAGCAGACCAACAGGGTACTCTGGAAACACCATATATTTT,CASRPTGYSGNTIYF
TRBJ1-1,-,-,TRBV19,TGTGCCAGTAGTAGCCTGGCTCAGGGGAACACTGAAGCTTTCTTT,CASSSLAQGNTEAFF
TRBJ1-3,TRBD1,-,TRBV28,TGTGCCAGCAGTGACGCACAGGGGGCATCTGGAAACACCATATATTTT,CASSDAQGASGNTIYF
TRBJ2-3,TRBD2,-,TRBV13,TGTGCCAGCAGCCCCCGATTAGCGGGGGGCTTTGCAGATACGCAGTATTTT,CASSPRLAGGFADTQYF
TRBJ2-7,TRBD1,-,TRBV5-4,TGTGCCAGCAGCTTGGAGGGACAGCTTACCTACGAGCAGTACTTC,CASSLEGQLTYEQYF
TRBJ1-2,-,-,TRBV6-1,TGTGCCAGCAGTGAACCTTCTACCCCGCGGGTTCGAAACTATGGCTACACCTTC,CASSEPSTPRVRNYGYTF
TRBJ1-5,-,-,TRBV21-1,TGTGCCAGCAGCAAACAGGGTTGCAATCAGCCCCAGCATTTT,CASSKQGCNQPQHF
TRBJ2-7,TRBD1,few,TRBV7-2,TGTGCCAGCAGCTTAGGGACAGGGGGTTACGTCTCCTACGAGCAGTACTTC,CASSLGTGGYVSYEQYF
TRBJ1-2,-,-,TRBV27,TGTGCCAGCAGTTTAGTGGCAGGGGTCTATGGCTACACCTTC,CASSLVAGVYGYTF
TRBJ1-3,TRBD1,-,TRBV5-1,TGCGCCAGCAGCTTGGGGGGGACAGGGCCCCTCGGTGGAAACACCATATATTTT,CASSLGGTGPLGGNTIYF
TRBJ1-2,TRBD1,once,TRBV13,TGTGCCAGCAGCCAATTACAGGGGCACTATGGCTACACCTTC,CASSQLQGHYGYTF
TRBJ2-1,-,-,TRBV7-9,TGTGCCAGCAGCCCGATGTGGGCAGGATCTGTTGAGCAGTTCTTC,CASSPMWAGSVEQFF
TRBJ2-3,-,-,TRBV5-1,TGCGCCAGCAGCCCGGGACTCAGCACAGATACGCAGTATTTT,CASSPGLSTDTQYF
TRBJ1-5,-,-,TRBV4-3,TGCGCCAGCAGCCAAAACAGGAGGGATCAGCCCCAGCATTTT,CASSQNRRDQPQHF
TRBJ2-2,TRBD1,once,TRBV14,TGTGCCAGCAGTCAGACAGGGGACACCGGGGAGCTGTTTTTT,CASSQTGDTGELFF
TRBJ2-5,TRBD1,-,TRBV27,TGTGCCAGCAGTCGGGACAGGGCCCAAGAGACCCAGTACTTC,CASSRDRAQETQYF
TRBJ2-7,TRBD2,few,TRBV30,TGTGCCTGGAGTAAAAAGGGTCTAGCGGGAGGCGAGCAGTACTTC,CAWSKKGLAGGEQYF
TRBJ1-1,-,-,TRBV29-1,TGCAGCGGCACGGGGCCTACAGGGCAGGCTGAAGCTTTCTTT,CSGTGPTGQAEAFF
TRBJ2-7,-,-,TRBV5-1,TGCGCCAGCAGCTTGGAGGGGGAATCATACGAGCAGTACTTC,CASSLEGESYEQYF
TRBJ1-1,-,-,TRBV5-1,TGCGCCAGCAGCAGGCGGGCAGACCTAAACACTGAATCTTTCTTT,CASSRRADLNTESFF
TRBJ2-7,TRBD1,once,TRBV28,TGTGCCAGCAGTTTAAGGGGACAGGAATCCTACGAGCAGTACTTC,CASSLRGQESYEQYF
TRBJ2-3,TRBD2,-,TRBV7-9,TGTGCCAGCAGCTTCCTAGCGGATCGACCCACAGATACGCAGTATTTT,CASSFLADRPTDTQYF
TRBJ2-1,TRBD1,-,TRBV5-1,TGCGCCAGCAGCCCGGACAGGAGCTCCTACAATGAGCAGTTCTTC,CASSPDRSSYNEQFF
TRBJ2-1,TRBD1,-,TRBV5-5,TGTGCCAGCAGCTTTTCGGGACAGAGTTACAATGAGCAGTTCTTC,CASSFSGQSYNEQFF
TRBJ1-6,-,-,TRBV10-1,TGCGCCAGCAGTGATCAGGAACGGAAGAATTCACCCCTCCACTTT,CASSDQERKNSPLHF
TRBJ2-1,-,-,TRBV20-1,TGCAGTGCTAGTATCCCAGATGAGCAGTTCTTC,CSASIPDEQFF
TRBJ2-3,TRBD2,-,TRBV11-1,TGTGCCAGCAGCTCCGGACTAGAAGACACAGATACGCAGTATTTT,CASSSGLEDTDTQYF
TRBJ2-7,-,-,TRBV27,TGTGCCAGGATCCTCGGACTACTCTACGAGCAGTACTTC,CARILGLLYEQYF